The clone carrying this T cell receptor beta chain was observed a few times. Recruits, aged roughly 18 to 95 years, lived in roughly 22 US areas. How the authors handled the data: Amplifying reference gene primers gave estimates of nucleated cell counts. Some clones are missing from TCRdb's copy, which holds only in-frame ones; the method was immunoSEQ multiplex PCR. V, J and clone size were drawn from that table, and D and trimming were deduced from the DNA. The repertoire holds approximately 180,000 clones, with roughly 84% as singletons. The sample originates from a study of blood T cell repertoires in COVID-19. Study context: There were acute and convalescent COVID-19 samples, and they came from the United States, Italy and Spain. PBMCs, B-cell-depleted T cells, or T cells were the source of the cDNA or gDNA that made up the material.

Material: PBMCs or T cells enriched from blood (not recorded which). The receptor was isolated from a man aged 50-59 years who had recovered from COVID-19.

CDR3 DNA: TGTGCCAGCAGTCCCCGCTACGAGCAGTACTTC. This translates into CASSPRYEQYF. This chain connects TRBV28 to TRBJ2-7; D is unresolved. This CDR3 region has 11 residues. CDR1 is MDHEN and CDR2 is SYDVKM in the germline V gene. The V gene lost 5 bases and the J gene lost 3 bases, with 5 bases spanning the gap.